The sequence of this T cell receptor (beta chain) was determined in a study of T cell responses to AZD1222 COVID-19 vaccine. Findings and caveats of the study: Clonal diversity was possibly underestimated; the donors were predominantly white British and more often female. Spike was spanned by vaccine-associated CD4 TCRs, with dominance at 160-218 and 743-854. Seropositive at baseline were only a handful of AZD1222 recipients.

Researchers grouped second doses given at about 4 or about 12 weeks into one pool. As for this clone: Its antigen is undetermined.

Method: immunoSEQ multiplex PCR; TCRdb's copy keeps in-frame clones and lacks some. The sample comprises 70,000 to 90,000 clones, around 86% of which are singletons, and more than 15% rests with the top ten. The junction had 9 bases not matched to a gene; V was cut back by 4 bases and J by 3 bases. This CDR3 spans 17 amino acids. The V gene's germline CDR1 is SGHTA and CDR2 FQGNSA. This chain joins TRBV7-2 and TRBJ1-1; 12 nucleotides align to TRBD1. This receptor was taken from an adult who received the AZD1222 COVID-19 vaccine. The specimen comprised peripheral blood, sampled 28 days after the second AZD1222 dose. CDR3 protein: CASSSGQGAIAYTEAFF. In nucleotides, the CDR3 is TGTGCCAGCAGCTCGGGACAGGGGGCGATTGCCTACACTGAAGCTTTCTTT.